This record looks at one TCR beta chain sequence and its context. Its antigen is undetermined. The data were obtained in a study of beta chain features in type 1 diabetes. About the study: The study found patients and healthy donors alike in age, gender and cell yields. Whole-study findings and limits: Type 1 diabetes patients had TCRB CDR3s that were shorter (moderately but significantly so) in all four CD4+ subsets.

One heparinised draw of blood, averaging around 120 mL, came from each donor. Purity exceeding 95% was reached by all sorted populations. cDNA synthesis used the whole RNA isolate, giving expressed TCRB sequences. The average output of naive, central memory and regulatory T cell samples was several million reads. This table comes from immunoSEQ multiplex PCR, and its TCRdb copy is limited to in-frame clones, with some not included. The sample has some 330,000 clones, over 9.5% seen once. The material sequenced was naive CD4+ T cells from blood. The source is a woman aged 18-35 years with type 1 diabetes.

Here the CDR3 reads CASSSEPGLADPNEQFF. The DNA of the CDR3 is TGCGCCAGCAGCTCAGAACCGGGACTAGCGGACCCCAATGAGCAGTTCTTC. The chain links TRBV5-1 to TRBJ2-1; TRBD2 aligns across 11 bases. V dropped 3 bases and J dropped 6; count of bases not matched to a gene: 11. This CDR3 spans 17 amino acids. Germline V lookup: CDR1 SGHRS, CDR2 YFSETQ.